Only a few counts were recorded for the clone carrying this T cell receptor beta chain. This entry is derived from a study of identical twins. MiXCR, applied by TCRdb to the 5' RACE reads, yields one record per CDR3 protein. The repertoire has some 250,000 distinct CDR3 sequences, around 6.5% of them found once; the top ten carry roughly 15%. The germline gives CDR1 MGHRA, CDR2 YSYEKL. V lost 1 base to trimming and J lost 15 bases, with 7 bases between them. The CDR3 has 10 residues. The same sample was also used in a study of T cells expressing NK-cell markers. Turning to that study: Clones of NKG2C+ T cells that had expanded were of unclear HCMV specificity.

The sample comprised CD8+ T cells sorted from blood. The origin of this receptor is a woman under 30 in good health. V gene TRBV4-1 combines with J gene TRBJ2-1; D unclear. The CDR3 DNA follows: TGCGCCAGCAGCCAAGGACTCCTGTTCTTC. Its protein is CASSQGLLFF.